This T cell receptor (beta chain) was obtained from a study of T cells in women clearing cervical HPV infection. V was trimmed by 5 bases and J by 2 bases, leaving 16 bases between them. This CDR3 is built from 15 residues. Using immunoSEQ multiplex PCR, the repertoire was profiled, and TCRdb retains in-frame clones only, with some absent. The table lists approximately 30,000 clones. For this clone: The CDR3 end falls 3 residues outside the read, so it is completed with the germline J gene.

Sequencing was carried out using blood buffy coat. The origin of this receptor is a woman aged 18 to 75 with a cervical HPV16 infection that either progressed to CIN3+ or cleared (not recorded which). V gene TRBV12-3 or TRBV12-4 combines with J gene TRBJ2-7; perhaps TRBD1 as D (5 bases). The CDR3: CASSLMDMGPYEQYF. CDR3 DNA (partial): TGTGCCAGCAGTCTCATGGACATGGGTCCCTACGAG.